This T cell receptor (beta chain) was observed in a study of blood T cell repertoires in COVID-19. Across the study: The samples span acute and convalescent COVID-19 from the United States, Italy and Spain.

Germline values: CDR1 SGHTA, CDR2 FQGNSA. The CDR3 runs 13 residues. Trimming stripped 4 bases from V and 8 bases from J, with 14 bases between. Profiled with immunoSEQ multiplex PCR; TCRdb holds only in-frame clones, not every one. The sample records more than 20,000 clones, around 91% being singletons. This sequence originates from a man in his 70s with acute or convalescent COVID-19. Sequencing input: peripheral blood. The chain uses TRBV7-2 and TRBJ1-2; D not certain. CDR3 residues: CASSSEFVGGYTF. DNA for the CDR3: TGTGCCAGCAGCTCGGAGTTTGTCGGGGGCTACACCTTC. Supplemented by reference TRBV7-2 and TRBJ1-2, the full variable domain reads GAGVSQSPSNKVTEKGKDVELRCDPISGHTALYWYRQSLGQGLEFLIYFQGNSAPDKSGLPSDRFSAERTGGSVSTLTIQRTQQEDSAVYLCASSSEFVGGYTFGSGTRLTVV.